This TCR beta chain was observed in a study of T cells in Graves' hyperthyroidism and ophthalmopathy. Study-level background: Peripheral blood sampling occurred at initial diagnosis, before any treatment.

RNA transcripts served as the template for amplifying TCR beta CDR3 regions. Researchers ran a first-round RT-PCR on the TCR CDR3 using the HTBI primer set. TCRdb recomputed calls from the multiplex PCR reads with MiXCR, one row per CDR3 protein. The data show 500,000 to 650,000 distinct CDR3 sequences, around 20% seen once. V dropped 2 bases and J dropped 4; count of bases not matched to a gene: 7. CDR1 GTSNPN and CDR2 SVGIG come from the germline V gene (reference sequence). CDR3 length: 14 amino acids. This clonotype came up many times. Sequenced input: blood. This TCR came from a man aged 35 to 55 with Graves' ophthalmopathy. The chain carries TRBV30 and TRBJ2-5; 7 bases agree with TRBD2. The CDR3 DNA reads TGTGCCTGGAGTCAAGGGACGGGAGGAGAGACCCAGTACTTC. Translating it yields CAWSQGTGGETQYF.